This T cell receptor (beta chain) comes out of a study of cytomegalovirus exposure and HLA in healthy donors. Turning to the study itself: One earlier analysis, a look at approximately 190 million T cells, found 117 million unique TCR beta sequences. General study results and limits: A missense variant in DCLRE1C was later tied to TCR beta V- and J-gene trimming. CMV serostatus alone was available as immune exposure information. Previously analyzed data showed that most TCR beta V segments were productive at a frequency of about 87% or about 30%.

The PCR employed 60 Vbeta primers together with 13 Jbeta primers. The data were produced by immunoSEQ multiplex PCR, yet TCRdb's version contains in-frame clones alone and is incomplete. The sample shows 150,000 or so clones, around three quarters of them seen only once. As concerns this clone: No antigen is known for it.

From germline, CDR1 is SQVTM and CDR2 ANQGSEA. CDR3 length equals 15 residues. V lost 4 bases, J lost 0 bases, and 5 bases stayed unmatched. The TCR was taken from a woman aged 40-49 years in good health and CMV-seronegative. The rearrangement uses TRBV29-1 and TRBJ2-1; 8 bases agree with TRBD2. Sequencing was done on a sample of PBMCs. The CDR3 reads CSVVGGGSSYNEQFF. The CDR3 DNA reads TGCAGCGTTGTCGGGGGGGGTAGCTCCTACAATGAGCAGTTCTTC.